The 17 T cell receptor beta chains presented below share a single source sample, sequenced in a study of blood T cell repertoires in COVID-19. Using immunoSEQ multiplex PCR, the repertoire was profiled, and TCRdb retains in-frame clones only, with some absent. Here the sample spans around 190,000 clones, 75% to 85% being singletons. The specimen sequenced was peripheral blood. The receptors originated from a man between 60 and 75 years old with acute or convalescent COVID-19.

The chain carries TRBV3-1 (or the pseudogene TRBV3-2) and TRBJ2-1, with 9 positions matching TRBD2. V shed 1 base, J shed 4 bases, and the junction held 2 bases outside the gene matches. CDR3 length: 15 amino acids. Germline V CDR1 and CDR2: LGHDT, YNNKEL (reference sequence). CDR3 nucleotides: TGTGCCAGCAGCCAAGGGCGGGGGGGTTACAATGAGCAGTTCTTC. Translation gives CASSQGRGGYNEQFF.

V usage is TRBV12-5 and J usage is TRBJ2-1; TRBD1 might be the D (6 bases). V lost 1 base and J lost 6, with 16 bases in between. Per the germline V gene, CDR1 is LGHNT and CDR2 is FRNRAP. The CDR3 is 16 amino acids. In nucleotides, the CDR3 is TGTGCTAGTGGTTTGGAACAGGGTGGAGGCACCAATGAGCAGTTCTTC. Protein product: CASGLEQGGGTNEQFF. The full variable domain, in which reference TRBV12-5 and TRBJ2-1 provide the parts outside the CDR3, is DARVTQTPRHKVTEMGQEVTMRCQPILGHNTVFWYRQTMMQGLELLAYFRNRAPLDDSGMPKDRFSAEMPDATLATLKIQPSEPRDSAVYFCASGLEQGGGTNEQFFGPGTRLTVL.

The sample holds a few counts of this clone. The chain combines TRBV24-1 with TRBJ2-1, with TRBD1 matching over 8 bases. The CDR3 runs to 13 residues. Germline V gene sequence: CDR1 KGHDR, CDR2 SFDVKD. V was clipped by 6 bases and J by 8 bases; unmatched bases: 5. The CDR3 DNA follows: TGTGCCACCAGTCAGGGGGCCATCGATGAGCAGTTCTTC. Translated: CATSQGAIDEQFF.

J is TRBJ1-6 and V is TRBV7-9; D ambiguous. The V end was cut by 1 base, the J end by 9 bases, with 7 bases between. This CDR3 has 13 residues. Looked up from germline, CDR1 is SEHNR and CDR2 is FQNEAQ (reference sequence). CDR3 region: CASSLESGSPLHF. The CDR3 region has the DNA TGTGCCAGCAGCTTAGAATCGGGTTCACCCCTCCACTTT.

This clone came up once. The genes are TRBV4-2 and TRBJ1-2, with D unclear. Looked up from germline, CDR1 is LGHNA and CDR2 is YNFKEQ. The CDR3 runs 14 residues. Between the trimmed V and J ends, which lost 0 bases and 8 bases, there was a span of 13 bases. The CDR3: CASSQDIHRGGYTF. The CDR3 nucleotides are TGTGCCAGCAGCCAAGATATACACCGCGGCGGCTACACCTTC.

The chain has TRBV5-1 and TRBJ2-1; 7 nucleotides agree with TRBD2. Unmatched junction bases numbered 8, after V lost 1 base and J lost 7 bases. In germline, CDR1 is SGHRS, CDR2 YFSETQ. The CDR3 runs 15 residues. CDR3 sequence reads: CASSLSWEGLNEQFF. Written as DNA, the CDR3 is TGCGCCAGCAGCTTGTCGTGGGAGGGGTTAAATGAGCAGTTCTTC.

The rearrangement uses TRBV19 and TRBJ1-6; tentative D call: TRBD1 (6 bases). The CDR3 is 12 residues long. Trimming removed 5 bases from V and 10 bases from J, with 9 bases in between. CDR1 and CDR2 (germline): LNHDA, SQIVND (reference sequence). CDR3 sequence reads: CASSPGDSPLHF. CDR3 sequence (DNA): TGTGCCAGTAGTCCAGGGGACTCACCCCTCCACTTT.

The chain is built from TRBV5-1 and TRBJ2-7; TRBD1 matches 7 bases. The V gene's germline CDR1 is SGHRS and CDR2 YFSETQ. V was clipped by 0 bases and J by 0 bases; unmatched bases: 6. There are 16 residues in the CDR3. The CDR3 loop reads CASSLAGTANSYEQYF. The CDR3 nucleotides are TGCGCCAGCAGCTTGGCCGGGACAGCCAACTCCTACGAGCAGTACTTC. Full variable domain (outside the CDR3, taken from reference TRBV5-1 and TRBJ2-7): KAGVTQTPRYLIKTRGQQVTLSCSPISGHRSVSWYQQTPGQGLQFLFEYFSETQRNKGNFPGRFSGRQFSNSRSEMNVSTLELGDSALYLCASSLAGTANSYEQYFGPGTRLTVT.

The rearrangement uses TRBV3-1 (or the pseudogene TRBV3-2) and TRBJ1-5; maybe TRBD1 (6 bases). CDR3 length: 16 residues. V lost 1 base and J lost 5, with 15 bases in between. Germline CDR1 is LGHDT and CDR2 is YNNKEL (reference sequence). The CDR3 spells CASSQGTGTTYQPQHF. CDR3 nucleotide sequence: TGTGCCAGCAGCCAAGGTACCGGGACAACCTATCAGCCCCAGCATTTT.

This clone was seen only a few times. CDR3 in DNA: TGTGCCAGTAGCAGCAGACAGGGGTCGGGGGAGCAGTACTTC. Amino acid sequence: CASSSRQGSGEQYF. This rearrangement joins TRBV2 to TRBJ2-7, with 8 positions matching TRBD1. This CDR3 region has 14 residues. V gave up 9 bases and J gave up 7 bases; unmatched junction bases: 14. From germline, CDR1 is SNHLY and CDR2 FYNNEI.

The chain has TRBV30 and TRBJ2-7; D call uncertain. The CDR3 is 12 amino acids. CDR1 is GTSNPN and CDR2 is SVGIG in the germline V gene (reference sequence). The V and J ends lost 4 bases and 1 base respectively, with 8 bases between them. The CDR3 loop is CAWKLPSYEQYF. The CDR3 DNA sequence: TGTGCCTGGAAGCTTCCGTCCTACGAGCAGTACTTC.

The genes are TRBV2 and TRBJ2-1; a weak D match, TRBD2 (6 bases). The CDR3 has 16 residues. Germline CDR1 SNHLY, CDR2 FYNNEI. The V end was cut by 7 bases, the J end by 0 bases, with 16 bases between. The CDR3 region has the DNA TGTGCCAGCATCTGGGCGGGGCTTCGCTCCTACAATGAGCAGTTCTTC. Its protein is CASIWAGLRSYNEQFF.

The V gene is TRBV27, the J gene TRBJ1-6; D is perhaps TRBD1 (5 bases). CDR1 MNHEY and CDR2 SMNVEV come from the germline V gene (reference sequence). Trimming stripped 1 base from V and 12 bases from J, with 10 bases between. There are 13 residues in the CDR3. The CDR3 DNA reads TGTGCCAGCAGTTTATGGGTCAGGGAACCCCTCCACTTT. Translation gives CASSLWVREPLHF.

The gene calls are TRBV6-2 or TRBV6-3 and TRBJ2-2; 13 positions match TRBD2. Germline values: CDR1 MNHEY, CDR2 SVGEGT. J was trimmed by 2 bases and V by 6 bases; bases with no gene match: 6. CDR3 length: 17 amino acids. The CDR3 nucleotides read TGTGCCAGCAGCCAGACTAGCGGGGGGCCCAACACCGGGGAGCTGTTTTTT. Amino acids: CASSQTSGGPNTGELFF.

The CDR3, as DNA: TGTGCCAGCCGACTCCCGGGACATCAGGACACCGGGGAGCTGTTTTTT. Protein: CASRLPGHQDTGELFF. The chain combines TRBV21-1 with TRBJ2-2; the table's D call of TRBD1 was not tested on the DNA. TRBV21-1 is reported as a pseudogene. The CDR3 totals 16 residues.

V is TRBV2 and J is TRBJ2-7, with a weak D call TRBD1 (6 bases). The CDR3 runs 15 residues. V was shortened by 6 bases and J by 2 bases, with 17 bases between the two germline ends. CDR1 and CDR2 from the germline V gene are SNHLY and FYNNEI. CDR3 nucleotide sequence: TGTGCCAGCAGAGAGGCCGGGACAACCCCCTACGAGCAGTACTTC. It codes for CASREAGTTPYEQYF. The variable domain in full, completed from reference TRBV2 and TRBJ2-7, reads EPEVTQTPSHQVTQMGQEVILRCVPISNHLYFYWYRQILGQKVEFLVSFYNNEISEKSEIFDDQFSVERPDGSNFTLKIRSTKLEDSAMYFCASREAGTTPYEQYFGPGTRLTVT.

The chain employs TRBV19 and TRBJ2-3; the D gene is possibly TRBD1 (5 bases). Germline CDR1 reads LNHDA; CDR2 reads SQIVND (reference sequence). The CDR3 runs 16 residues. V dropped 0 bases and J dropped 2 bases, with 12 bases sitting between them. This CDR3 is CASSIDWPGPTDTQYF. In DNA, the CDR3 is TGTGCCAGTAGTATAGATTGGCCAGGGCCCACAGATACGCAGTATTTT.